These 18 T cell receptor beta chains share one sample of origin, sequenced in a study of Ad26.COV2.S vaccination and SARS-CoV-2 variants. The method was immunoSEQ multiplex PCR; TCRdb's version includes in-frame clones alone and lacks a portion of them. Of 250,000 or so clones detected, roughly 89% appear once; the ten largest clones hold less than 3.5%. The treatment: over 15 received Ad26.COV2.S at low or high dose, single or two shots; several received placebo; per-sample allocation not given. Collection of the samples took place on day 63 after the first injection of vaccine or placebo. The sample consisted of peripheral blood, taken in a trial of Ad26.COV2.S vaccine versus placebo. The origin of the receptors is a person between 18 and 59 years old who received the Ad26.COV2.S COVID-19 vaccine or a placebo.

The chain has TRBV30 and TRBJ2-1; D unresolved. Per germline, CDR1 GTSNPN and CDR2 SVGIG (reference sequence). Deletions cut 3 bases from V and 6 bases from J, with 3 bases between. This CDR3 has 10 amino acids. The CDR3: CAWRSNEQFF. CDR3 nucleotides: TGTGCCTGGAGAAGCAATGAGCAGTTCTTC.

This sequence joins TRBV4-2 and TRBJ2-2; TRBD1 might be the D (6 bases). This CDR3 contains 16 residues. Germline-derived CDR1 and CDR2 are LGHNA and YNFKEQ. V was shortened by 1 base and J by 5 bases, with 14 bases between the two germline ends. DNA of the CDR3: TGTGCCAGCAGCCAAGTCCTGGGGGCTCGGACCGGGGAGCTGTTTTTT. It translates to CASSQVLGARTGELFF.

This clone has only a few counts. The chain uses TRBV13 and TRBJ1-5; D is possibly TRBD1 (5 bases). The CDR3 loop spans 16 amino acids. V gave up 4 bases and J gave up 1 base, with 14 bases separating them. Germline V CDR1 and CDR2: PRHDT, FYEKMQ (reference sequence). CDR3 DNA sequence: TGTGCCAGCAGCTACGGAGGGGACCCCAGCAATCAGCCCCAGCATTTT. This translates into CASSYGGDPSNQPQHF.

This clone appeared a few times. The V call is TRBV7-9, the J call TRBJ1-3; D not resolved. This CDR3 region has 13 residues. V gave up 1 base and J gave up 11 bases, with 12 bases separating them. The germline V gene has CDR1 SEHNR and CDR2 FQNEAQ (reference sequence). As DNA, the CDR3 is TGTGCCAGCAGCTTAGGACCCGGTCGCGCCATATATTTT. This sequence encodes CASSLGPGRAIYF.

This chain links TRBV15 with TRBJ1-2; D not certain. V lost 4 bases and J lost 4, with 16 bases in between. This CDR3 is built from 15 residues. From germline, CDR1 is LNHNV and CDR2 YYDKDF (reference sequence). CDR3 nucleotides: TGTGCCACCAGCATTAAGGTCAGAGACGCCTATGGCTACACCTTC. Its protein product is CATSIKVRDAYGYTF.

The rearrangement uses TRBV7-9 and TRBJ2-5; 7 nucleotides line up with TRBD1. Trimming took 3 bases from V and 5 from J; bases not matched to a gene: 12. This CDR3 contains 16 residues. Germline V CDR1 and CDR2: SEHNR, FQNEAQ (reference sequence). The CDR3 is CASSFRKTGVLETQYF. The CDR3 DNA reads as TGTGCCAGCAGCTTTAGAAAAACAGGGGTCTTGGAGACCCAGTACTTC. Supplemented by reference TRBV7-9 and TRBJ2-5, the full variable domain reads DTGVSQNPRHKITKRGQNVTFRCDPISEHNRLYWYRQTLGQGPEFLTYFQNEAQLEKSRLLSDRFSAERPKGSFSTLEIQRTEQGDSAMYLCASSFRKTGVLETQYFGPGTRLLVL.

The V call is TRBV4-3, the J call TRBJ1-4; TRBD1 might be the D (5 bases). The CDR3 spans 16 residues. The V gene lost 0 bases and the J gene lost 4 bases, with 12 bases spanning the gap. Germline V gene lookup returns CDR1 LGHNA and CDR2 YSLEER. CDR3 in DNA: TGCGCCAGCAGCCAAGATTCGGAAGGGGTTAATGAAAAACTGTTTTTT. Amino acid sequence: CASSQDSEGVNEKLFF.

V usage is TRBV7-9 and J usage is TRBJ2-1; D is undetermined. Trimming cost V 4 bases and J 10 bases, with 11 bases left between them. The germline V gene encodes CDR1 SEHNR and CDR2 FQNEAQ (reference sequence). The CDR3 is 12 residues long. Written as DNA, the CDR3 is TGTGCCAGCAGCTCCCCCGCCGTCGAGCAGTTCTTC. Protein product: CASSSPAVEQFF.

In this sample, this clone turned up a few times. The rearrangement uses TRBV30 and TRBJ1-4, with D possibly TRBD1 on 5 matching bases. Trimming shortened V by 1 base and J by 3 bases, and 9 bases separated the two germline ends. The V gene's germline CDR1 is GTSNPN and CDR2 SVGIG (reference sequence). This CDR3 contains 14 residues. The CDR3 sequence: CAWSGLGANEKLFF. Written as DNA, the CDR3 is TGTGCCTGGAGTGGACTAGGGGCTAATGAAAAACTGTTTTTT. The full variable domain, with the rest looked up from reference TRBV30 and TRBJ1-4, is SQTIHQWPATLVQPVGSPLSLECTVEGTSNPNLYWYRQAAGRGLQLLFYSVGIGQISSEVPQNLSASRPQDRQFILSSKKLLLSDSGFYLCAWSGLGANEKLFFGSGTQLSVL.

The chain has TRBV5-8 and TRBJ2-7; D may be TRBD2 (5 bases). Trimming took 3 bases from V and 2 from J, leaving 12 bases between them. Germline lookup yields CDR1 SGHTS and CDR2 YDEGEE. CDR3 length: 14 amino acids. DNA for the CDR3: TGTGCCAGCAGCTCTGGACTGAATCCCTACGAGCAGTACGTC. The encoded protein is CASSSGLNPYEQYV.

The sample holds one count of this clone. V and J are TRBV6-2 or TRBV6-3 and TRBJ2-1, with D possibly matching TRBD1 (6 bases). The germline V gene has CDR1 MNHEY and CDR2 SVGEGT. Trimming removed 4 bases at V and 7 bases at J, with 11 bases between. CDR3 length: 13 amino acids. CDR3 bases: TGTGCCAGCAGTTCCTCAGGGGCAAATGAGCAGTTCTTC. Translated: CASSSSGANEQFF.

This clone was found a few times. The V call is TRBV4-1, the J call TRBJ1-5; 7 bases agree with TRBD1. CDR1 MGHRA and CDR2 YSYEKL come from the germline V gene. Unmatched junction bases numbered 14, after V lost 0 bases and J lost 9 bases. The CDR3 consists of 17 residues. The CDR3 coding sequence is TGCGCCAGCAGCCAAGAAATCTTACGGGACAGATCAAGGCCCCAGCATTTT. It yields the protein CASSQEILRDRSRPQHF.

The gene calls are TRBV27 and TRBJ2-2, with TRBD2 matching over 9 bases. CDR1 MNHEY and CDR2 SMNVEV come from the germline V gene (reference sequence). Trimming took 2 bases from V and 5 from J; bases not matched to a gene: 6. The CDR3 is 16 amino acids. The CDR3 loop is CASSLIAGDGTGELFF. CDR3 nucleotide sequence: TGTGCCAGCAGTTTAATAGCGGGAGACGGGACCGGGGAGCTGTTTTTT.

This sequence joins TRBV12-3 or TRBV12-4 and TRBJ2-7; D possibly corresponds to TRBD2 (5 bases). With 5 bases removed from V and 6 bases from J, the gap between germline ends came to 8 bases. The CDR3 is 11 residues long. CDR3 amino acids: CASSGRGEQYF. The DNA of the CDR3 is TGTGCCAGCAGTGGCCGGGGCGAGCAGTACTTC.

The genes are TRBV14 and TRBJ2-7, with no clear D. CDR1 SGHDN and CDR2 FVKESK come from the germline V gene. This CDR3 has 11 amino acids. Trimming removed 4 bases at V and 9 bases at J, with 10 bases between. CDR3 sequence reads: CASSLGLGQYF. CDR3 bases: TGTGCCAGCAGCCTCGGGCTTGGGCAGTACTTC.

Written as DNA, the CDR3 is TGTGCCAGCAGACCTGGACAGCCCTACTCTATCTATGGCTACACCTTC. Protein product: CASRPGQPYSIYGYTF. V and J are TRBV5-8 and TRBJ1-2, with D maybe TRBD1 (6 bases). In germline, CDR1 is SGHTS, CDR2 YDEGEE. V was cut by 5 bases and J by 4 bases, with 21 bases left in between. The CDR3 runs to 16 residues.

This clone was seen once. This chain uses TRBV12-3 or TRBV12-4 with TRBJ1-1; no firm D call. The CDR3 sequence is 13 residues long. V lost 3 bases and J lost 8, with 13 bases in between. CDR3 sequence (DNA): TGTGCCAGCAGTTTCTCAGGCGGAGGGGAAGCTTTCTTT. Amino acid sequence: CASSFSGGGEAFF.

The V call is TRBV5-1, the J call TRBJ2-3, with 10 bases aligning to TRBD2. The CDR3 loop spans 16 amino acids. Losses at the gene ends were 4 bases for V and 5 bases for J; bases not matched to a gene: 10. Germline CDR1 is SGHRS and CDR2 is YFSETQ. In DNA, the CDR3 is TGCGCCAGCAGCCCAAAGCGGGAGGGCCTCTTAGATACGCAGTATTTT. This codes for CASSPKREGLLDTQYF.